One sample yielded the 13 T cell receptor beta chains listed below, sequenced in a study of cytomegalovirus exposure and HLA in healthy donors. Assay: immunoSEQ multiplex PCR; the TCRdb copy retains only in-frame clones and omits some. Of 250,000 to 350,000 clones detected, 85% to 90% appear once; the ten largest clones hold 0.92%. Material: PBMCs. These receptor sequences come from a woman aged 18-29 years in good health and CMV-seronegative.

The gene calls are TRBV5-1 and TRBJ1-2, with a weak D call TRBD1 (5 bases). The V and J ends lost 6 bases and 7 bases respectively, with 16 bases between them. The CDR3 runs to 13 residues. Germline CDR1 reads SGHRS; CDR2 reads YFSETQ. The CDR3 spells CASTLRGGTGYTF. Written as DNA, the CDR3 is TGCGCCAGCACCCTAAGAGGAGGGACTGGCTACACCTTC. Full variable domain (remainder filled in from reference TRBV5-1 and TRBJ1-2): KAGVTQTPRYLIKTRGQQVTLSCSPISGHRSVSWYQQTPGQGLQFLFEYFSETQRNKGNFPGRFSGRQFSNSRSEMNVSTLELGDSALYLCASTLRGGTGYTFGSGTRLTVV.

The rearrangement links TRBV25-1 to TRBJ1-1; D unclear. This CDR3 is 12 amino acids long. V was pared by 5 bases and J by 1 base, with 5 bases between. Germline V gene data show CDR1 as MGHDK and CDR2 as SYGVNS. The CDR3 protein is CASSWRNTEAFF. CDR3 in DNA: TGTGCCAGCAGTTGGAGGAACACTGAAGCTTTCTTT.

The rearrangement joins TRBV7-6 to TRBJ2-7; D gene ambiguous. Looked up from germline, CDR1 is SGHVS and CDR2 is FNYEAQ. V gave up 3 bases and J gave up 6 bases, with 9 bases separating them. This CDR3 has 12 amino acids. In DNA form, the CDR3 reads TGTGCCAGCAGCTTCGGTGATCGCGAGCAGTACTTC. This translates into CASSFGDREQYF.

The chain is built from TRBV6-5 and TRBJ2-7; TRBD1 agrees at 9 bases. Unmatched junction bases numbered 6, after V lost 6 bases and J lost 3 bases. The germline V gene has CDR1 MNHEY and CDR2 SVGAGI. The CDR3 runs to 14 residues. The CDR3 nucleotides are TGTGCCAGCAGCCCCGGACAGGGGTTCTACGAGCAGTACTTC. It translates to CASSPGQGFYEQYF.

The rearrangement joins TRBV10-1 to TRBJ1-1, with 9 positions matching TRBD1. The CDR3 has 16 amino acids. The germline gives CDR1 WNHNN, CDR2 SYGVQD (reference sequence). V dropped 7 bases and J dropped 4; count of bases not matched to a gene: 13. CDR3 DNA sequence: TGCGCCAGCACTAAAACCCGACAGGGGGTATGCACTGAAGCTTTCTTT. Amino acid sequence: CASTKTRQGVCTEAFF.

The V call is TRBV5-5, the J call TRBJ2-7, with TRBD2 identical over 14 bases. Germline V gene sequence: CDR1 SGHKS, CDR2 YYEKEE (reference sequence). The trim removed 2 bases at V and 3 bases at J, leaving 1 base unmatched. The CDR3 sequence is 15 residues long. CDR3 loop: CASSLGLAGGYEQYF. The CDR3 region has the DNA TGTGCCAGCAGCTTAGGACTAGCGGGAGGCTACGAGCAGTACTTC. Full variable domain (remainder filled in from reference TRBV5-5 and TRBJ2-7): DAGVTQSPTHLIKTRGQQVTLRCSPISGHKSVSWYQQVLGQGPQFIFQYYEKEERGRGNFPDRFSARQFPNYSSELNVNALLLGDSALYLCASSLGLAGGYEQYFGPGTRLTVT.

The rearrangement uses TRBV6-1 and TRBJ1-5, with D unresolved. The CDR3 runs to 15 residues. Germline assignment: CDR1 MNHNS and CDR2 SASEGT. V lost 1 base to trimming and J lost 1 base, with 8 bases between them. The CDR3 region has the DNA TGTGCCAGCAGTGAAGTTTGGCTGAGCAATCAGCCCCAGCATTTT. Translation gives CASSEVWLSNQPQHF.

This chain links TRBV5-6 with TRBJ2-1, with TRBD2 matching 9 bases. V dropped 5 bases and J dropped 6; count of bases not matched to a gene: 15. The CDR3 has 17 amino acids. Germline CDR1 and CDR2: SGHDT and YYEEEE. CDR3 protein: CASRNGLAQPRPNEQFF. In DNA form, the CDR3 reads TGTGCCAGCAGAAACGGACTAGCGCAGCCCCGGCCCAATGAGCAGTTCTTC. Based on the CDR3 plus reference TRBV5-6 and TRBJ2-1, the full variable domain is DAGVTQSPTHLIKTRGQQVTLRCSPKSGHDTVSWYQQALGQGPQFIFQYYEEEERQRGNFPDRFSGHQFPNYSSELNVNALLLGDSALYLCASRNGLAQPRPNEQFFGPGTRLTVL.

The chain couples TRBV6-4 to TRBJ1-1; 7 bases agree with TRBD1. The CDR3 runs 14 residues. The germline gives CDR1 MRHNA, CDR2 SNTAGT. Trimming at V came to 4 bases and at J to 1 base, leaving 3 bases not matched to a gene. The CDR3 sequence is CASSASGGNTEAFF. The CDR3 DNA sequence: TGTGCCAGCAGTGCCTCAGGGGGGAACACTGAAGCTTTCTTT.

The chain combines TRBV2 with TRBJ1-2; D not certain. Germline CDR1 and CDR2: SNHLY and FYNNEI. The V gene lost 2 bases and the J gene lost 4 bases, with 5 bases spanning the gap. The CDR3 has 12 residues. The CDR3 nucleotides are TGTGCCAGCAGTGAAACGGTCTATGGCTACACCTTC. Protein: CASSETVYGYTF.

The chain is built from TRBV5-6 and TRBJ2-1; the D gene is possibly TRBD1 (5 bases). This CDR3 is built from 15 residues. Germline-derived CDR1 and CDR2 are SGHDT and YYEEEE. V was pared by 0 bases and J by 2 bases, with 9 bases between. The DNA of the CDR3 is TGTGCCAGCAGCTTGGTCGGCAGGGCCTACAATGAGCAGTTCTTC. This gives the protein CASSLVGRAYNEQFF.

The V and J genes are TRBV9 and TRBJ2-1; D perhaps matches TRBD2 (6 bases). Germline-derived CDR1 and CDR2 are SGDLS and YYNGEE. This CDR3 is built from 19 residues. Trimming cost V 1 base and J 4 bases, with 24 bases left between them. CDR3 sequence reads: CASSVYPGGRDFLYNEQFF. As DNA, the CDR3 is TGTGCCAGCAGCGTATATCCCGGCGGTCGGGACTTCCTATACAATGAGCAGTTCTTC.

J is TRBJ2-3 and V is TRBV30; D perhaps matches TRBD1 (5 bases). Trimming took 5 bases from V and 4 from J, leaving 16 bases between them. The CDR3 spans 14 residues. The V gene's germline CDR1 is GTSNPN and CDR2 SVGIG (reference sequence). CDR3: CAWSHQGRADTQYF. The CDR3 nucleotides read TGTGCCTGGTCGCACCAGGGTAGGGCAGATACGCAGTATTTT.